This TCR beta chain derives from a study of T cells after yellow fever vaccination. Study findings and constraints: Though weaker, the secondary response peaked faster, on day 5 versus 15. Of the clonotypes, a small share occurred in both CD4 and CD8 compartments. Contaminating bulk clonotypes could be abundant in FACS-sorted repertoires.

This clonotype showed up just a few times. Its antigen remains unknown. Template switching with 5'RACE generated the TCR cDNA and added a universal primer site and UMIs. TCRdb called the 5' RACE reads again in MiXCR, with one record for every CDR3 protein. The data hold some 670,000 distinct CDR3 sequences, with more than 9% observed a single time. In germline, CDR1 is LGHDT, CDR2 YNNKEL (reference sequence). V gave up 5 bases and J gave up 8 bases; unmatched junction bases: 3. The CDR3 has 14 amino acids. This clonotype was obtained from a young man who received the YFV17D yellow fever vaccine. The chain carries TRBV3-1 and TRBJ1-6; TRBD1 agrees at 10 bases. The sample consisted of PBMCs, taken on the day of the yellow fever booster vaccination. CDR3 bases: TGTGCCAGCAGCAATGGACAGGGGGATTCACCCCTCCACTTT. As protein: CASSNGQGDSPLHF.